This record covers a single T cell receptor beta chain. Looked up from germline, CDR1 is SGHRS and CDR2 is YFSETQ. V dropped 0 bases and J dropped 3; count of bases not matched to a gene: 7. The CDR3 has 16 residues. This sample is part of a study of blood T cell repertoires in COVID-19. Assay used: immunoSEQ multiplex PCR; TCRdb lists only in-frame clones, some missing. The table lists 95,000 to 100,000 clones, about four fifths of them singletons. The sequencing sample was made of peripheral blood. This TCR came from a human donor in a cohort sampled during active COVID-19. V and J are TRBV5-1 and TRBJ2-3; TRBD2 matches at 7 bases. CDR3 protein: CASSLAGGLVTDTQYF. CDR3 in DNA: TGCGCCAGCAGCTTGGCCGGGGGGTTGGTGACAGATACGCAGTATTTT.